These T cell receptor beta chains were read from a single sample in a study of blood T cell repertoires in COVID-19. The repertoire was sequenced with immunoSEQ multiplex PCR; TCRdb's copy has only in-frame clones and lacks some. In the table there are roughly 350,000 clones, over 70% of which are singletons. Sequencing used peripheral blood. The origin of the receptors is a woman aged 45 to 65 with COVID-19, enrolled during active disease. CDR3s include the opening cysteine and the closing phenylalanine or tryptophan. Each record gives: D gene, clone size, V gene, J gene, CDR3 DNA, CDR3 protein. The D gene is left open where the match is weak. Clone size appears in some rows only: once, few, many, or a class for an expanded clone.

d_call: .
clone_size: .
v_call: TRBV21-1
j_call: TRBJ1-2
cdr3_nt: TGTGCCAGCAGCAAAGCGTGCCCTAGGCCCCCATATGGCTACACCTTC
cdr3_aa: CASSKACPRPPYGYTF

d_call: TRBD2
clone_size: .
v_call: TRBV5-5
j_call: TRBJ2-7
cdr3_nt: TGTGCCAGCAGCTTTCTAGCGGGACGTTCCTACGAGCAGTACTTC
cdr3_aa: CASSFLAGRSYEQYF

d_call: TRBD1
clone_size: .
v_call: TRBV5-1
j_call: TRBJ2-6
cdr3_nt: TGCGCCAGCAGCTTGGAGGGACAGGGTGTATTCTCTGGGGCCAACGTCCTGACTTTC
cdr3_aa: CASSLEGQGVFSGANVLTF

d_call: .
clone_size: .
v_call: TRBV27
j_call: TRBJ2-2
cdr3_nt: TGTGCCAGCAGCTCCCCCGGGGGCACCGGGGAGCTGTTTTTT
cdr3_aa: CASSSPGGTGELFF

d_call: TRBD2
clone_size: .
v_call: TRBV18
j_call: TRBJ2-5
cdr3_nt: TGTGCCAGCTCACCTAGCGGGGGAACCCAGTACTTC
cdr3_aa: CASSPSGGTQYF

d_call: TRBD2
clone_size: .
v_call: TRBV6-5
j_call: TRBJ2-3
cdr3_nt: TGTGCCAGCAGTAGGACTAGCGGTCGCACAGATACGCAGTATTTT
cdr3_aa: CASSRTSGRTDTQYF

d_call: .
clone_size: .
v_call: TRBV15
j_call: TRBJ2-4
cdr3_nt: TGTGCCACCAGTGTCCAGGGTCTCCCTGCGGACATTCAGTACTTC
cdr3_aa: CATSVQGLPADIQYF

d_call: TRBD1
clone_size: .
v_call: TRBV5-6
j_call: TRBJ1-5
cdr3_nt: TGTGCCAGCAGCTTGAGGTTGGGGACAGGGGTACAGCCCCAGCATTTT
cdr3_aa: CASSLRLGTGVQPQHF

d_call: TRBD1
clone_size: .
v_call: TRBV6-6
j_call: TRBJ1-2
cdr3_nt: TGTGCCAGCAGTTACGGACAGGACTATGGCTACACCTTC
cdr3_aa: CASSYGQDYGYTF

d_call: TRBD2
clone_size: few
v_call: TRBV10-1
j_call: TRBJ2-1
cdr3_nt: TGCGCCAGCATGGTGCGGGAGACCTACAATGAGCAGTTCTTC
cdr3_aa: CASMVRETYNEQFF

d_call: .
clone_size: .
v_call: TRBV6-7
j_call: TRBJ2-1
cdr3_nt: TGTGCCACCCGCCCTCGGGGTGAGCAGTTCTTC
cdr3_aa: CATRPRGEQFF

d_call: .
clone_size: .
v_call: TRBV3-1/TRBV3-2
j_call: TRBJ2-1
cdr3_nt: TGTGCCAGCAGCCTCCGCGCGTGGGAGGATGAGCAGTTCTTC
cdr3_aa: CASSLRAWEDEQFF

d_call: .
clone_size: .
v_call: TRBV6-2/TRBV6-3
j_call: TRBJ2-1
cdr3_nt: TGTGCCAGCAGTTACCCGGACCTAGGACAAAATAACCAGTTCTTC
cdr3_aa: CASSYPDLGQNNQFF

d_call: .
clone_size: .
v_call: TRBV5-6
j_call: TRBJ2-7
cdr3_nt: TGTGCCAGCAGTACCTTGGCGGGGCGCAACGAGCAGTACTTC
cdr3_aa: CASSTLAGRNEQYF

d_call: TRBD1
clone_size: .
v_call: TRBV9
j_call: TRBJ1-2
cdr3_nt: TGTGCCAGCAGCGGACGACAGGGGGTGGCTGGCTACACCTTC
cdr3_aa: CASSGRQGVAGYTF

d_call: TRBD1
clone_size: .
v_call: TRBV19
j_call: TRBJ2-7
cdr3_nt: TGTGCCAGTAGTGACAGGGCCTACGAGCAGTACTTC
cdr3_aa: CASSDRAYEQYF

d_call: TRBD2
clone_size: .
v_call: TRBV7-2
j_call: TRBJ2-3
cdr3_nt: TGTGCCAGCAGCCAGACTAGCAAGAGCACAGATACGCAGTATTTT
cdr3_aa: CASSQTSKSTDTQYF

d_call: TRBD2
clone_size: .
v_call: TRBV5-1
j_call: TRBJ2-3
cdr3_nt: TGCGCCAGCAGAGATAGCGGGAGTACCACAGATACGCAGTATTTT
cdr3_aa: CASRDSGSTTDTQYF

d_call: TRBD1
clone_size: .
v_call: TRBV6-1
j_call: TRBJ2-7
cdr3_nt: TGTGCCAGCAGTGAAAGATCTGGGGGACAGGGGGCCGAGCAGTACTTC
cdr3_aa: CASSERSGGQGAEQYF

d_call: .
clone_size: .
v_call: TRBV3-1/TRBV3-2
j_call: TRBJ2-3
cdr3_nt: TGTGCCAGCAGCCACCTCCAAGGGCGGGCCAGCACAGATACGCAGTATTTT
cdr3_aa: CASSHLQGRASTDTQYF

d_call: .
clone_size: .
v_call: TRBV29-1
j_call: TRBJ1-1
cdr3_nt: TGCAGCGTTGTAAAGCACCCGACAACTGAAGCTTTCTTT
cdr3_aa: CSVVKHPTTEAFF

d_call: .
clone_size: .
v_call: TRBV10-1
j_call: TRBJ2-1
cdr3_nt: TGCGCCAGCAGTGAGGCACTAGCAGGGCTAGCAGGCAATGAGCAGTTCTTC
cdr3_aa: CASSEALAGLAGNEQFF

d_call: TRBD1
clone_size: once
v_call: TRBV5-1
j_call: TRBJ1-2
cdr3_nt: TGCGCCAGCAGCTTGTCGACAGGGGTGGATGGCTACACCTTC
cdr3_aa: CASSLSTGVDGYTF

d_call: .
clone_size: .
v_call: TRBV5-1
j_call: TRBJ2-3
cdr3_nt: TGCGCCAGCAGCTTGGCATTGGCTTCCGCAGATACGCAGTATTTT
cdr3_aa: CASSLALASADTQYF

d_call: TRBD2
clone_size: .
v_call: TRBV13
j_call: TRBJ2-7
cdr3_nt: TGTGCCAGCAGCTTACATGTTTATAGCGGGGACTACGAGCAGTACTTC
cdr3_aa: CASSLHVYSGDYEQYF

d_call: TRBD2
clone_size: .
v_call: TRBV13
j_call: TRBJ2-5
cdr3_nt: TGTGCCAGCAGCTTAGGCCCCCGACTAGCGGAACCCCAAGAGACCCAGTACTTC
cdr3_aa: CASSLGPRLAEPQETQYF

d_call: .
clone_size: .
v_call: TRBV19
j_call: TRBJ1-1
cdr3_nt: TGTGCCAGTAGTATAAGAGGAGGATCTGAAGCTTTCTTT
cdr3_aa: CASSIRGGSEAFF

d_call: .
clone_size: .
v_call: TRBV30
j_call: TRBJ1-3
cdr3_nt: TGTGCCTGGAATCGTGGCGGGTCCTCTGGAAACACCATATATTTT
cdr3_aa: CAWNRGGSSGNTIYF

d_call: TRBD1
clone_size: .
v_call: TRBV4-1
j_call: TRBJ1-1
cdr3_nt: TGCGCCAGCAGTCCCGGGGACAGGGCGAACACTGAAGCTTTCTTT
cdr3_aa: CASSPGDRANTEAFF

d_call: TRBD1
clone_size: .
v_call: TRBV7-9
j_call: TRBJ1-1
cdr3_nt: TGTGCCAGCAGCTTAGACCCCGGACAGGGTGTCACTGAAGCTTTCTTT
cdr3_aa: CASSLDPGQGVTEAFF

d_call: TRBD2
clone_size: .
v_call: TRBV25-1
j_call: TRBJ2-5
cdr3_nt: TGTGCCAGCAGTGAACTAGCGGGAGGAGGTGAGACCCAGTACTTC
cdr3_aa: CASSELAGGGETQYF

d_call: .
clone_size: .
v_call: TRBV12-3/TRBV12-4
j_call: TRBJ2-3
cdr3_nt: TGTGCCAGCAGCCTAAGGGGGGATACGCAGTATTTT
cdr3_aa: CASSLRGDTQYF

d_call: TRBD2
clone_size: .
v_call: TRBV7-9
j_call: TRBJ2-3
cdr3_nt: TGTGCCAGCAGCTTAGGACTAGCGGGACGAGCAGATACGCAGTATTTT
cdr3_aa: CASSLGLAGRADTQYF

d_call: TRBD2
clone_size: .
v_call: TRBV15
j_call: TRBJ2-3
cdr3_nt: TGTGCCACCAGCAGAGATTTGGGACTAGCAACAGATACGCAGTATTTT
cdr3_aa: CATSRDLGLATDTQYF

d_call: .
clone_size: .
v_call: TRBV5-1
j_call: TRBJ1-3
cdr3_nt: TGCGCCAGCAGCTTGGAACACCCTGGCAGGCCTGGAAACACCATATATTTT
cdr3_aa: CASSLEHPGRPGNTIYF

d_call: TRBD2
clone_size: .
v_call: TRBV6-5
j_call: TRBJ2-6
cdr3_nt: TGTGCCAGCGGAGGAGCGGGAGCTGGGGCCAACGTCCTGACTTTC
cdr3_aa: CASGGAGAGANVLTF

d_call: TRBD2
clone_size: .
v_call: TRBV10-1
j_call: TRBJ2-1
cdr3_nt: TGCGCCAGCAGTGAGGGGCCGACTAGCGGGACGCTTTTCTACAATGAGCAGTTCTTC
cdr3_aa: CASSEGPTSGTLFYNEQFF

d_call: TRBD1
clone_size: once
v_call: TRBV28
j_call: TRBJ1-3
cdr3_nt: TGTGCCAGCAGTCGGACAGGGCGTCCGATAGTTGGAAACACCATATATTTT
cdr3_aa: CASSRTGRPIVGNTIYF

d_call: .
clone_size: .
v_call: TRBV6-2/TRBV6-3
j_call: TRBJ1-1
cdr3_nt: TGTGCCAGCAGTTACTCGTGGGGGGGCTCCGAAGCTTTCTTT
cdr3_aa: CASSYSWGGSEAFF

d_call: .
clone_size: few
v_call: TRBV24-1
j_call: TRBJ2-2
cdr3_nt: TGTGCCACCAAGACCCGGGTGAACACCGGGGAGCTGTTTTTT
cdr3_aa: CATKTRVNTGELFF

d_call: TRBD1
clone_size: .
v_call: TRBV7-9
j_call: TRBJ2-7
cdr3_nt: TGTGCCAGCAGCCGACAGGGCACCTACGAGCAGTACTTC
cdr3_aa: CASSRQGTYEQYF

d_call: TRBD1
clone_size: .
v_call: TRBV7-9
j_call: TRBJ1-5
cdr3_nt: TGTGCCAGCAGCTTAGGGGACAGCCCCCGCAATCAGCCCCAGCATTTT
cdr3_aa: CASSLGDSPRNQPQHF

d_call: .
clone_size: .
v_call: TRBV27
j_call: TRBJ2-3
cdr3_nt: TGTGCCAGTCGCACAGGGGGGGGCACAGATACGCAGTATTTT
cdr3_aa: CASRTGGGTDTQYF

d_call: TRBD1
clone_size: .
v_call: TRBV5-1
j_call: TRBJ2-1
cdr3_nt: TGCGCCAGCAGCCTCCTGGGACAGGAGATGAATGAGCAGTTCTTC
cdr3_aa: CASSLLGQEMNEQFF

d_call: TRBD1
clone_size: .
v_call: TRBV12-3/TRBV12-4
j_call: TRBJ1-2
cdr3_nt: TGTGCCAGCAGCAGGGACAGCTATGGCTACACCTTC
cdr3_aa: CASSRDSYGYTF

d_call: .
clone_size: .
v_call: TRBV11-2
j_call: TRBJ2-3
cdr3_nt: TGTGCCAGCAGCTTCAAAAATACGCAGTATTTT
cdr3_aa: CASSFKNTQYF